This is a list of T cell receptor beta chains from one sample in a study of blood T cell repertoires in COVID-19. The assay was immunoSEQ multiplex PCR, and TCRdb's table has in-frame clones only and misses some. The profile shows about 170,000 clones, about 85% of them singletons. Sequencing input: peripheral blood. These receptors were collected from a man older than 75 with COVID-19, enrolled during active disease. Each CDR3 is given with its conserved first and last residue. The order of the fields is V gene, clone size, J gene, D gene, CDR3 protein, CDR3 DNA. The D gene is left open where the match is weak. Part of the rows lack a size; the others show once, few, many or a class for expanded clones.

TRBV19,.,TRBJ1-4,.,CASKGGRGEKLFF,TGTGCCAGTAAGGGGGGGCGAGGTGAAAAACTGTTTTTT
TRBV11-3,.,TRBJ2-2,TRBD2,CASSPGAGDPDTGELFF,TGTGCCAGCAGCCCCGGGGCGGGGGACCCCGACACCGGGGAGCTGTTTTTT
TRBV10-3,.,TRBJ1-2,.,CAISDGLYGYTF,TGTGCCATCAGTGACGGACTTTATGGCTACACCTTC
TRBV19,.,TRBJ2-5,.,CASSIGGGGETQYF,TGTGCCAGTAGTATAGGTGGGGGAGGAGAGACCCAGTACTTC
TRBV2,.,TRBJ2-7,TRBD1,CAGQTGIFYEQYF,TGTGCCGGTCAGACAGGGATTTTCTACGAGCAGTACTTC
TRBV2,.,TRBJ1-1,.,CASSVSGHGEAFF,TGTGCCAGCAGTGTCTCAGGGCATGGTGAAGCTTTCTTT
TRBV7-2,.,TRBJ2-1,TRBD2,CASSSGTYRDEQFF,TGTGCCAGCAGCAGCGGGACCTACCGTGATGAGCAGTTCTTC
TRBV5-1,.,TRBJ2-3,.,CASSLGASTDTQYF,TGCGCCAGCAGCTTGGGGGCAAGCACAGATACGCAGTATTTT
TRBV6-5,.,TRBJ1-6,TRBD1,CASRSTGGSSPLHF,TGTGCCAGCAGGAGCACAGGGGGCAGTTCACCCCTCCACTTT
TRBV15,once,TRBJ1-4,.,CATSNEYRVRAEKLFF,TGTGCCACCAGCAACGAGTACAGGGTCCGGGCTGAAAAACTGTTTTTT
TRBV24-1,once,TRBJ1-1,.,CATAGDTEAFF,TGTGCCACCGCGGGGGACACTGAAGCTTTCTTT
TRBV29-1,.,TRBJ1-2,TRBD1,CSVRPGGSYGYTF,TGCAGCGTCCGTCCAGGGGGCTCCTATGGCTACACCTTC
TRBV4-1,.,TRBJ2-1,TRBD2,CASSQVLAGAPGNEQFF,TGCGCCAGCAGCCAAGTGCTAGCGGGGGCTCCTGGGAATGAGCAGTTCTTC
TRBV15,.,TRBJ1-4,.,CATSRDRSGGGNEKLFF,TGTGCCACCAGCAGAGACCGTTCAGGCGGGGGTAATGAAAAACTGTTTTTT
TRBV5-1,.,TRBJ1-1,.,CASSLLTTGDTEAFF,TGCGCCAGCAGCTTGCTGACTACGGGTGACACTGAAGCTTTCTTT
TRBV5-1,.,TRBJ2-2,.,CASSLGDWRPGELFF,TGCGCCAGCAGCTTGGGGGACTGGCGGCCCGGGGAGCTGTTTTTT
TRBV5-8,.,TRBJ1-5,.,CASNLRGFNNQPQHF,TGTGCCAGCAACCTCCGGGGATTTAACAATCAGCCCCAGCATTTT
TRBV4-2,few,TRBJ1-6,.,CASSETVTYNSPLHF,TGTGCCAGCAGCGAGACAGTTACCTATAATTCACCCCTCCACTTT
TRBV24-1,once,TRBJ2-3,.,CATSDSRDLQYF,TGTGCCACCAGTGACTCCCGGGACTTGCAGTATTTT
TRBV18,.,TRBJ2-2,.,CASSPAGTENTGELFF,TGTGCCAGCTCACCAGCGGGGACAGAGAACACCGGGGAGCTGTTTTTT
TRBV10-3,.,TRBJ1-2,TRBD1,CAIRDRTPYTANYGYTF,TGTGCCATCAGGGACAGGACCCCCTATACCGCTAACTATGGCTACACCTTC
TRBV4-2,.,TRBJ1-2,TRBD1,CASSQGTQGAYGYTF,TGTGCCAGCAGCCAAGGGACACAGGGGGCCTATGGCTACACCTTC
TRBV15,.,TRBJ1-5,.,CATSIGGNSNQPQHF,TGTGCCACCAGCATTGGCGGCAATAGCAATCAGCCCCAGCATTTT
TRBV11-3,.,TRBJ1-1,.,CASSLSGDTEAFF,TGTGCCAGCAGCTTATCGGGGGACACTGAAGCTTTCTTT
TRBV9,once,TRBJ1-2,TRBD1,CASSLRAGGSYGYTF,TGTGCCAGCAGCCTAAGGGCAGGGGGCAGCTATGGCTACACCTTC
TRBV5-4,once,TRBJ1-2,TRBD1,CASSSIRQGADYGYTF,TGTGCCAGCAGCTCCATTAGACAGGGGGCTGACTATGGCTACACCTTC
TRBV2,.,TRBJ1-4,.,CASSVSLGSEKLFF,TGTGCCAGCAGTGTAAGCCTTGGGAGTGAAAAACTGTTTTTT
TRBV5-6,.,TRBJ2-5,TRBD2,CASSFSSGGETQYF,TGTGCCAGCAGCTTTTCCAGCGGGGGGGAGACCCAGTACTTC
TRBV7-9,.,TRBJ1-2,TRBD1,CASSWGQTYGYTF,TGTGCCAGCAGCTGGGGACAGACCTATGGCTACACCTTC
TRBV7-2,.,TRBJ1-5,TRBD1,CASSSGTGKVGRSPQHF,TGTGCCAGCAGCTCTGGGACAGGGAAAGTGGGTAGGTCGCCCCAGCATTTT
TRBV7-6,.,TRBJ2-6,TRBD1,CASSSAGTGAHSGANVLTF,TGTGCCAGCAGCTCCGCCGGGACAGGGGCGCACTCTGGGGCCAACGTCCTGACTTTC
TRBV4-2,.,TRBJ1-3,.,CASSQAAVSGNTIYF,TGTGCCAGCAGCCAAGCTGCGGTCTCTGGAAACACCATATATTTT
TRBV4-3,.,TRBJ2-2,.,CASSQEFQGRNTGELFF,TGCGCCAGCAGCCAAGAATTTCAGGGAAGGAACACCGGGGAGCTGTTTTTT
TRBV6-5,few,TRBJ2-2,TRBD1,CASGGTGGTGELFF,TGTGCCAGCGGGGGGACAGGGGGGACCGGGGAGCTGTTTTTT
TRBV5-5,.,TRBJ2-1,.,CASTLGHSSYNEQFF,TGTGCCAGCACCCTCGGACATAGCTCCTACAATGAGCAGTTCTTC
TRBV7-9,.,TRBJ2-3,.,CASSLFGESTDTQYF,TGTGCCAGCAGCTTATTCGGGGAGAGCACAGATACGCAGTATTTT
TRBV6-2/TRBV6-3,.,TRBJ1-1,TRBD1,CASSLTRTGGDTEAFF,TGTGCCAGCAGTTTAACACGGACAGGAGGGGACACTGAAGCTTTCTTT
TRBV29-1,.,TRBJ2-3,TRBD2,CSARDYGTDTQYF,TGCAGTGCCCGGGACTACGGGACAGATACGCAGTATTTT
TRBV19,.,TRBJ1-4,TRBD1,CASSPRQGRDEKLFF,TGTGCCAGTAGTCCCCGACAGGGGAGGGATGAAAAACTGTTTTTT
TRBV5-1,.,TRBJ2-7,TRBD2,CASIKIRTSGVEQYF,TGCGCCAGCATTAAGATCCGGACTAGCGGGGTCGAGCAGTACTTC
TRBV19,.,TRBJ1-1,TRBD1,CASSIRQGVTEAFF,TGTGCCAGTAGTATTCGTCAGGGGGTGACTGAAGCTTTCTTT
TRBV7-9,.,TRBJ1-1,TRBD1,CASSQQGQNSEAFF,TGTGCCAGCAGTCAACAGGGGCAGAACTCTGAAGCTTTCTTT
TRBV4-2,.,TRBJ2-1,TRBD1,CASSQGGQGSNEQFF,TGTGCCAGCAGCCAAGGGGGACAGGGAAGCAATGAGCAGTTCTTC
TRBV9,.,TRBJ1-1,.,CASSVIPVNTEAFF,TGTGCCAGCAGCGTAATCCCGGTCAACACTGAAGCTTTCTTT
TRBV2,.,TRBJ2-5,TRBD1,CASSEQTGEETQYF,TGTGCCAGCAGTGAGCAGACAGGGGAAGAGACCCAGTACTTC
TRBV7-9,.,TRBJ2-3,.,CASSRGGGTDTQYF,TGTGCCAGCAGCCGTGGGGGCGGCACAGATACGCAGTATTTT
TRBV4-2,.,TRBJ1-5,.,CASSQDYTVFSNQPQHF,TGTGCCAGCAGCCAAGACTACACAGTCTTTAGCAATCAGCCCCAGCATTTT
TRBV5-4,.,TRBJ1-2,TRBD1,CASSLAGTDGYTF,TGTGCCAGCAGCTTGGCGGGGACAGACGGCTACACCTTC
TRBV18,.,TRBJ2-7,TRBD2,CASSPAGTSGGSPYEQYF,TGTGCCAGCTCACCAGCCGGGACTAGCGGGGGGAGCCCCTACGAGCAGTACTTC
TRBV3-1/TRBV3-2,.,TRBJ1-4,.,CASSQFRQGEKLFF,TGTGCCAGCAGCCAGTTTAGGCAGGGAGAAAAACTGTTTTTT
TRBV7-3,once,TRBJ1-1,.,CASSPTGYSDTEAFF,TGTGCCAGCAGCCCCACAGGGTATTCGGACACTGAAGCTTTCTTT
TRBV15,.,TRBJ2-7,.,CATSRKAGTSEQYF,TGTGCCACCAGCAGAAAGGCAGGGACAAGCGAGCAGTACTTC
TRBV7-8,.,TRBJ2-7,TRBD1,CASSLRDRGLEQYF,TGTGCCAGCAGCCTCCGGGACAGGGGGCTCGAGCAGTACTTC
TRBV5-1,.,TRBJ2-3,.,CASSFRTDTQYF,TGCGCCAGCAGTTTTCGTACAGATACGCAGTATTTT
TRBV19,.,TRBJ2-5,TRBD2,CASSSGTSGGVVKETQYF,TGTGCCAGTAGTAGCGGGACTAGCGGGGGAGTCGTTAAAGAGACCCAGTACTTC
TRBV7-3,.,TRBJ2-2,.,CASRGGGELFF,TGTGCCAGCAGAGGGGGTGGGGAGCTGTTTTTT
TRBV6-1,few,TRBJ1-2,TRBD1,CASSDTRQGWYGYTF,TGTGCCAGCAGTGATACTCGACAGGGTTGGTATGGCTACACCTTC
TRBV19,once,TRBJ2-7,.,CASSIGPRDGVSYEQYF,TGTGCCAGTAGTATAGGGCCCCGAGACGGGGTTTCCTACGAGCAGTACTTC
TRBV7-9,.,TRBJ2-5,.,CASSRGSGETQYF,TGTGCCAGCAGCCGCGGGTCCGGGGAGACCCAGTACTTC